The entry that follows covers one TCR beta chain sequence. The sample belongs to a study of blood T cell repertoires in COVID-19. Turning to the study itself: Acute and convalescent COVID-19 samples came from the United States, Italy and Spain. From T cells, B-cell-depleted T cells, or PBMCs came the material, which was cDNA or gDNA.

In the original analysis: Amplifying reference gene primers gave estimates of nucleated cell counts. The table came from immunoSEQ multiplex PCR; TCRdb's copy has only in-frame clones and leaves some out. That table furnishes V, J and clone size, whereas the DNA furnished D and trimming. The top ten clones hold 1.5% to 1.8% of a sample with approximately 110,000 clones, 65% to 85% of them seen once. There are 15 residues in the CDR3. CDR1 is SGHVS and CDR2 is FQNEAQ in the germline V gene. V lost 3 bases and J lost 1; bases outside the gene matches: 2. The receptor was derived from a man in his forties or fifties with acute or convalescent COVID-19. Sequencing was carried out using peripheral blood. The chain employs TRBV7-8 and TRBJ1-1; TRBD1 matches 10 bases. CDR3 protein: CASSLTGGTNTEAFF. The DNA of the CDR3 is TGTGCCAGCAGCTTGACAGGGGGCACGAACACTGAAGCTTTCTTT.